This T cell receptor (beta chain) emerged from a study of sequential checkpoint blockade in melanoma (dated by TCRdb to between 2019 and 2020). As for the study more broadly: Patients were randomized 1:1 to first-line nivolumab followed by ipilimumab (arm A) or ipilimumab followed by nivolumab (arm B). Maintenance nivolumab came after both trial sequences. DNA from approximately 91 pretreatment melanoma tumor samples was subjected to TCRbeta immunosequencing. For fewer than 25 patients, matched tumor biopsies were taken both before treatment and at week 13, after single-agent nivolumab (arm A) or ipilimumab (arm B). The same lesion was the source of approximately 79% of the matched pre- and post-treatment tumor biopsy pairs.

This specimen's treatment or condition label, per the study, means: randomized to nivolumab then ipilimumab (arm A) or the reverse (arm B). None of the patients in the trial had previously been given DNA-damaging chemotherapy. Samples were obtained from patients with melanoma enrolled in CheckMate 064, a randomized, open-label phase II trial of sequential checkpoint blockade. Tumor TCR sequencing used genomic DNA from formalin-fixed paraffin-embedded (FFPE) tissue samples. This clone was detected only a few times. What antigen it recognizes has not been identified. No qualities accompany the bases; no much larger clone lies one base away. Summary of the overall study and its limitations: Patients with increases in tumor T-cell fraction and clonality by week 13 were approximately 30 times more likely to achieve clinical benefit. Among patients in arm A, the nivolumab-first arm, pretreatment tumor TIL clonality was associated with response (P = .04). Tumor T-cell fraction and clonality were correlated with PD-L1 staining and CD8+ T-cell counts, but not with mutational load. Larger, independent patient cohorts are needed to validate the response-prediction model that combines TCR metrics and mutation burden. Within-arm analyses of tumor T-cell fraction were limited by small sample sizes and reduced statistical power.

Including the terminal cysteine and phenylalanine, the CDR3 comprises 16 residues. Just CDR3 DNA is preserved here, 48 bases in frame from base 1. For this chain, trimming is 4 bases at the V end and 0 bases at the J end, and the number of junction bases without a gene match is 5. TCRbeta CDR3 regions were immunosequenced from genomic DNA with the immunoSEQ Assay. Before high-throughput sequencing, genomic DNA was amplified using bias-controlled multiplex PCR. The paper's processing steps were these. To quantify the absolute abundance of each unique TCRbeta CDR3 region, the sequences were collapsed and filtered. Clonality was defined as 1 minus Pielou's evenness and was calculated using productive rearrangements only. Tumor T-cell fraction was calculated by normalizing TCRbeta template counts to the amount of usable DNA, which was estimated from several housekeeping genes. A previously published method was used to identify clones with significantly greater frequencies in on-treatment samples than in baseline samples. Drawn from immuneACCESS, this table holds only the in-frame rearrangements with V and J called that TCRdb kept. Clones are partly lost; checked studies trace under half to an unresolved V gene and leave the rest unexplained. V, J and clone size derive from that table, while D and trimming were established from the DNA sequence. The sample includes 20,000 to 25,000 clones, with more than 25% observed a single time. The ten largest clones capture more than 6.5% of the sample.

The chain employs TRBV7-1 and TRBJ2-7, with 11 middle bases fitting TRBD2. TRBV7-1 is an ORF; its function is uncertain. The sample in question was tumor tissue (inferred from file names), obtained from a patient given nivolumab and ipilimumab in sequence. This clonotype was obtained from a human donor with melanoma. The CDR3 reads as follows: CASSFLTSGTSYEQYF. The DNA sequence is TGTGCCAGCAGCTTTTTGACTAGCGGGACCTCCTACGAGCAGTACTTC.